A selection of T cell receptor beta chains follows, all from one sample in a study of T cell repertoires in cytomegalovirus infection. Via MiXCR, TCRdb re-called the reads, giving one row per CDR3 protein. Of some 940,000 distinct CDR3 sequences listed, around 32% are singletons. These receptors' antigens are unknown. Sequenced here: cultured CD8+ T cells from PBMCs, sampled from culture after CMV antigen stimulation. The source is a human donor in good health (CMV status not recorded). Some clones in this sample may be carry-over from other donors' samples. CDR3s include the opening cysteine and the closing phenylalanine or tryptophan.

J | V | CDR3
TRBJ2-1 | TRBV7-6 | CASSLDTGNNEQFF
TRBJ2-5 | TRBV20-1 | CSARDSKGGWETQYF
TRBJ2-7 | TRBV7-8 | CASSPDRVGYEQYF
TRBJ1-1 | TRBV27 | CATQTGVYTEAFF
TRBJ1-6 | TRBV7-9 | CASSPVGGTYNSPLHF
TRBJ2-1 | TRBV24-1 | CATSDSGEQFF
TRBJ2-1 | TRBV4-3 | CASSPGTVTYNEQFF
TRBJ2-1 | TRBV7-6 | CASSDYRDSGGLSNEQFF
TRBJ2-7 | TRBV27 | CASSHGPYEQYF
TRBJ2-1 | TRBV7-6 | CASSPLTSGVYNEQFF
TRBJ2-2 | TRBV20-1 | CSADSYGELFF
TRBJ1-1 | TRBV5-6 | CASSYLETAGTEAFF
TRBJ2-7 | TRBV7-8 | CASSLGGGGSYEQYF
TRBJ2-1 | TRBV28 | CASSYRGNYNEQFF
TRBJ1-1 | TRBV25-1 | CASSEAPEGTEAFF
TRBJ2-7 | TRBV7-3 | CASKRVPGDEQYF
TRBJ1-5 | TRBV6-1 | CASSERKSSNQPQHF
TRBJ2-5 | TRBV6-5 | CASSYARGLGETQYF
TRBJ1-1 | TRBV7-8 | CASTSGRGSEAFF
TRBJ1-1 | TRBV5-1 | CASSLGYRQSTEAFF
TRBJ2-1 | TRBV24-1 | CATSDLGDNEQFF
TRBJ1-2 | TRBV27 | CASTPKGVWNYGYTF
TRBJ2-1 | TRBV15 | CATSPRGGGDNEQFF
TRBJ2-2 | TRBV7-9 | CASSSMTGGIPGTGELFF
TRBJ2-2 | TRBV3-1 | CASSPKGQGKPGELFF
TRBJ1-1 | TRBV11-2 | CASSLVGGRFTEAFF
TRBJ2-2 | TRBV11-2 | CASSLVAGGLRELFF